This TCR beta chain was observed in a study of blood T cell repertoires in COVID-19. Overall study: Some COVID-19 samples were acute and others convalescent; all came from the United States, Italy and Spain. PBMCs, B-cell-depleted T cells, or T cells provided the cDNA or gDNA that made up the material.

Clones were sequenced by immunoSEQ multiplex PCR, and TCRdb holds only the in-frame ones, with some missing. In the table there are about 130,000 clones, around 83% of which are singletons. Everyone who took part was roughly 18 to 89 years old, and they came from 20 to 25 US areas. Cohort assignment relied on participant-reported clinical history. The CDR3 runs to 14 residues. From germline, CDR1 is LNHDA and CDR2 SQIVND (reference sequence). J lost 6 bases, V lost 6 bases, and 10 bases had no gene match. Input material: PBMCs or T cells enriched from blood (not recorded which). The chain combines TRBV19 with TRBJ1-2; TRBD1 agrees at 7 bases. This receptor was identified in a man in his fifties who had recovered from COVID-19. The CDR3 sequence is CASSRWDSIDGYTF. The CDR3 DNA sequence: TGTGCCAGTAGCCGTTGGGACAGCATTGATGGCTACACCTTC.